One sample yielded the 10 T cell receptor beta chains listed below, sequenced in a study of T cell responses to AZD1222 COVID-19 vaccine. Generated by immunoSEQ multiplex PCR, the TCRdb table keeps only in-frame clones and is missing some. Among around 120,000 clones listed, around 83% were seen once. The specimen was peripheral blood, collected 28 days after the second AZD1222 dose. The receptors here all came from an adult who received the AZD1222 COVID-19 vaccine.

This clone has only a few counts. The V and J genes are TRBV19 and TRBJ1-2; D gene uncertain. The germline V and J ends were trimmed by 3 bases and 0 bases, with 11 bases remaining between them. Per the germline V gene, CDR1 is LNHDA and CDR2 is SQIVND (reference sequence). The CDR3 runs 15 residues. The DNA for the CDR3 is TGTGCCAGTAGTATTAACGCAGCCTCTAACTATGGCTACACCTTC. Protein product: CASSINAASNYGYTF.

CDR3 protein: CASSPERTGNNQPQHF. The DNA of the CDR3 is TGTGCCAGTAGTCCAGAGCGGACAGGGAACAATCAGCCCCAGCATTTT. The chain joins TRBV19 to TRBJ1-5, with 8 bases matching TRBD1. V gave up 5 bases and J gave up 3 bases; unmatched junction bases: 9. This CDR3 has 16 residues. The germline CDR1 and CDR2 sequences are LNHDA and SQIVND (reference sequence).

The CDR3 DNA reads TGTGCCAGCAGTTTCGGGGTCGGGACCTACGAGCAGTACTTC. It translates to CASSFGVGTYEQYF. The chain combines TRBV27 with TRBJ2-7; perhaps TRBD2 as D (5 bases). CDR1 and CDR2 (germline): MNHEY, SMNVEV (reference sequence). CDR3 length: 14 amino acids. The germline V and J ends were trimmed by 3 bases and 2 bases, with 11 bases remaining between them.

The chain has TRBV14 and TRBJ1-1, with D hard to call. Germline V gives CDR1 SGHDN, CDR2 FVKESK. V lost 0 bases and J lost 3, with 23 bases in between. This CDR3 is built from 19 residues. In DNA, the CDR3 is TGTGCCAGCAGCCAAGATCCGGCCCCGATCGATCCAAGGGACACTGAAGCTTTCTTT. Translated: CASSQDPAPIDPRDTEAFF.

The V and J genes are TRBV24-1 and TRBJ2-2; D is ambiguous. V was shortened by 1 base and J by 5 bases, with 10 bases between the two germline ends. The V gene's germline CDR1 is KGHDR and CDR2 SFDVKD. The CDR3 runs to 15 residues. The CDR3 region has the DNA TGTGCCACCAGTGATTTCCTAGATAGGACCGGGGAGCTGTTTTTT. This gives the protein CATSDFLDRTGELFF.

In its sample, this clone was seen once. The genes are TRBV7-9 and TRBJ2-1; D not certain. The CDR3 loop spans 13 amino acids. Trimming pared 5 bases from V and 5 bases from J, leaving 10 bases between. Germline V gene data show CDR1 as SEHNR and CDR2 as FQNEAQ (reference sequence). CDR3 loop: CASSLSKNNEQFF. The CDR3 DNA reads as TGTGCCAGCAGCCTATCAAAAAACAATGAGCAGTTCTTC. The whole variable domain, remainder taken from reference TRBV7-9 and TRBJ2-1, is DTGVSQNPRHKITKRGQNVTFRCDPISEHNRLYWYRQTLGQGPEFLTYFQNEAQLEKSRLLSDRFSAERPKGSFSTLEIQRTEQGDSAMYLCASSLSKNNEQFFGPGTRLTVL.

CDR3 nucleotides: TGTGCCAGTAGTCTCCGGCTAGCGGGGGAGACCGGGGAGCTGTTTTTT. Translating gives CASSLRLAGETGELFF. The rearrangement uses TRBV19 and TRBJ2-2; 10 bases are a match to TRBD2. The CDR3 spans 16 residues. J was trimmed by 5 bases and V by 5 bases; bases with no gene match: 8. CDR1 LNHDA and CDR2 SQIVND come from the germline V gene (reference sequence).

The V call is TRBV7-8, the J call TRBJ2-5; TRBD2 matches 14 bases. Germline V gives CDR1 SGHVS, CDR2 FQNEAQ. The CDR3 contains 15 residues. After removal of 4 bases from V and 4 bases from J, the junction contained 2 bases not matched to a gene. The CDR3 loop is CASSSGLAGVETQYF. The CDR3 DNA sequence: TGTGCCAGCAGCTCGGGACTAGCGGGAGTAGAGACCCAGTACTTC.

Worth noting for this clone: Other DNA sequences in this specimen translate into the identical CDR3. V usage is TRBV29-1 and J usage is TRBJ2-3; D is ambiguous. The CDR3 is made up of 12 amino acids. V was clipped by 5 bases and J by 2 bases, with 8 bases between them. Germline V CDR1 and CDR2: SQVTM, ANQGSEA. In nucleotides, the CDR3 is TGCAGCGTTACCGGGTCCACAGATACGCAGTATTTT. Protein product: CSVTGSTDTQYF.

The V gene is TRBV28, the J gene TRBJ1-4; no clear D gene. This CDR3 contains 15 residues. Germline values: CDR1 MDHEN, CDR2 SYDVKM. V lost 2 bases and J 8 bases, leaving 15 bases between the germline ends. The chain's CDR3 is CASSLAGGMEEKLFF. The CDR3 region has the DNA TGTGCCAGCAGTTTAGCAGGCGGCATGGAGGAAAAACTGTTTTTT.